This T cell receptor beta chain was observed in a study of PD-1 blockade in classical Hodgkin lymphoma. On the study more broadly: Patients were administered nivolumab (3 mg/kg intravenously) every 2 weeks.

The sample's time point: cycle 4 day 1 (C4D1), after 6 weeks of nivolumab. All trial patients relapsed after autologous stem cell transplantation. Magnetic negative selection was used to purify CD4+ T cells from thawed PBMCs. As regards this clone: Its antigen is unidentified.

Profiling relied on immunoSEQ multiplex PCR, and the TCRdb table lists in-frame clones only, not all of them. The table shows some 19,000 clones, with approximately 72% occurring only once. Study results and caveats: Newly diagnosed and completely responding patients shared comparable baseline diversity. Patients were excluded if nivolumab began under 1 year after ASCT (the autologous transplant). There was a significant rise in CD4+ TCR diversity by C4D1, with no such rise for CD8+.

The source of this sequence is a human donor with classical Hodgkin lymphoma. This specimen was CD4+ T cells from blood, taken before the fourth cycle of nivolumab.

CDR3 coding DNA: TGCGCCAGCAGCTATTCCTCGGGGGGGGCCTCCTATGGCTACACCTTC. It is translated as CASSYSSGGASYGYTF. The chain joins TRBV5-1 to TRBJ1-2, with TRBD1 as a possible D gene (6 bases). Germline V lookup: CDR1 SGHRS, CDR2 YFSETQ. The CDR3 runs to 16 residues. Between the trimmed V and J ends, which lost 3 bases and 4 bases, there was a span of 19 bases.